This T cell receptor beta chain was sequenced in a study of vaccination and CD4 T cells after COVID-19. Turning to the study itself: For post-vaccine samples, collection took place a median roughly 72 days after dose two, ranging from 14 to 241.

The V and J ends lost 8 bases and 9 bases, in that order; junction bases with no gene match: 9. Germline loops: CDR1 MNHNS, CDR2 SASEGT. There are 13 residues in the CDR3. At the Johns Hopkins FTIC core, DNA taken from cultured CD4+ T cells was sequenced by way of the Oncomine TCR Beta short-read assay. Genomic DNA from cultured CD4+ T cells was extracted. TCRdb re-analysed the PCR reads in MiXCR, keeping a single row per CDR3 protein. The sample includes around 11,000 distinct CDR3 sequences, around 60% of them seen just once. Treatment in this sample: approximately nine-day PBMC culture with coronavirus spike peptide pools or control peptides (ViraFEST assay). Cultures of PBMCs, approximately 2 million per well, were set up with around 10 IU/ml IL-2 and around 9.7 ug/ml peptide pools. In its sample, this clonotype was seen a few times. Antigen unknown.

Sequenced input: CD4+ T cells from blood, cultured in vitro. The rearrangement joins TRBV6-1 to TRBJ2-7; 11 bases map to TRBD1. The receptor was isolated from a human donor who had recovered from COVID-19. CDR3 in amino acids: CASGRGQGEGQYF. Here the CDR3 DNA reads TGTGCCAGCGGCCGGGGACAGGGGGAGGGGCAGTACTTC.